What follows describes a single T cell receptor (beta chain). The antigen is undetermined. This sample is part of a study of shared clonotypes between healthy human individuals. Study-level points and caveats: Sharing of clonotypes among donors was expected to vary with sequencing depth. Sample collection involved blood only; tissue repertoires are likely different.

V gave up 3 bases and J gave up 7 bases, with 10 bases separating them. CDR3 length equals 13 residues. Germline loops: CDR1 MNHNS, CDR2 SASEGT. Per the study methods: Because ImmunoSEQ provided only junction sequences with no quality scores, the filtering differed. Profiling relied on immunoSEQ multiplex PCR, and the TCRdb table lists in-frame clones only, not all of them. V, J and clone size are those of that table, while D and trimming were read from the DNA. The repertoire holds hundreds of thousands of clones, with more than 95% as singletons. The gene calls are TRBV6-1 and TRBJ2-1; a weak D match, TRBD2 (6 bases). The sequence was obtained from a woman aged 25 to 45 in good health. The specimen sequenced was naive CD4+ T cells sorted from blood. The subset here: CD45RA+ positively selected. The CDR3 DNA sequence: TGTGCCAGCAGTGAGTCGAGCGGGAATGAGCAGTTCTTC. This gives the protein CASSESSGNEQFF.